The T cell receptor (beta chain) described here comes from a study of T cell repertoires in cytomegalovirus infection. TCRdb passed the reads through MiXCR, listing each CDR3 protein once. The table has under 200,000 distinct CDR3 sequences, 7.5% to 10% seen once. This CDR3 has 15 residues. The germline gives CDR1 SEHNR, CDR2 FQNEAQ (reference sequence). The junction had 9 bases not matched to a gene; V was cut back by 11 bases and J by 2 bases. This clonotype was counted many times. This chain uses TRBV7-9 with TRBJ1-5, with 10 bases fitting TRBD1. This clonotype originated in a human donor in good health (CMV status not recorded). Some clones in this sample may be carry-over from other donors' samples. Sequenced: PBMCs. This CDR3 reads CADRDRGPGNQPQHF. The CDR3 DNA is TGTGCCGACCGAGACAGGGGGCCTGGCAATCAGCCCCAGCATTTT.